This T cell receptor beta chain was recovered during a study of T cell changes during pregnancy in multiple sclerosis. The table came from immunoSEQ multiplex PCR; TCRdb's copy has only in-frame clones and leaves some out. The top ten clones hold 1.5% to 2% of a sample with 51,000 or so clones, roughly 93% of them seen once. Trimming stripped 3 bases from V and 4 bases from J, with 9 bases between. The V gene's germline CDR1 is SNHLY and CDR2 FYNNEI. This CDR3 contains 13 residues. The TCR was taken from a female donor with multiple sclerosis, enrolled in a pregnancy study. This rearrangement joins TRBV2 to TRBJ1-2, with D maybe TRBD1 (6 bases). Source: peripheral blood, taken in the second trimester of pregnancy. The CDR3: CASSDGGFYGYTF. The CDR3 DNA reads as TGTGCCAGCAGTGATGGGGGCTTCTATGGCTACACCTTC.